Sequencing of this T cell receptor (beta chain) was carried out in a study of cytomegalovirus exposure and HLA in healthy donors. The CDR3 spans 13 residues. Per germline, CDR1 GTSNPN and CDR2 SVGIG (reference sequence). The ends were cut back, 0 bases at V and 8 bases at J, with 11 bases in the middle. Turning to this clone: Its antigen is currently unknown.

Whole-study results and caveats: The listing of approximately 160 TCR beta chains classed them as cytomegalovirus-associated. Subsequent analysis of the 110 or so validation repertoires found a tendency for first-cohort TCR clusters to co-occur.

Generated by immunoSEQ multiplex PCR, the TCRdb table keeps only in-frame clones and is missing some. The sample includes about 330,000 clones, around 87% of them seen just once. Material for sequencing was PBMCs. V gene TRBV30 combines with J gene TRBJ2-1; maybe TRBD1 (5 bases). This receptor was identified in a woman in her 30s in good health and CMV-seropositive. The CDR3 region has the DNA TGTGCCTGGAGTGTACACAAGGGGTATGAGCAGTTCTTC. Encoded protein: CAWSVHKGYEQFF.